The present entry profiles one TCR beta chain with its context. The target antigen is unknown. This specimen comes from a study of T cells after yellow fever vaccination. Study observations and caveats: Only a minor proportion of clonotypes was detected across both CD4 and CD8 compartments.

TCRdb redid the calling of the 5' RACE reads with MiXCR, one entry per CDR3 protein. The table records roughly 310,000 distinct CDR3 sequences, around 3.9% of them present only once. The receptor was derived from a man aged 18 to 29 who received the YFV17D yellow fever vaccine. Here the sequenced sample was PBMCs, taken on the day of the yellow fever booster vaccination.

DNA for the CDR3: TGTGCCAGCAGCAGGACAGGGGGGAAAGCTGAAGCTTTCTTT. It codes for CASSRTGGKAEAFF. The chain combines TRBV5-4 with TRBJ1-1, with 10 bases fitting TRBD1. With V trimmed by 4 bases and J by 6 bases, 6 bases remained unmatched. The CDR3 is made up of 14 amino acids. Germline CDR1 reads SGHNT; CDR2 reads YYREEE (reference sequence).